The rows below give T cell receptor beta chains drawn from one sample of a study of vaccination and CD4 T cells after COVID-19. Their antigens are not known. TCRdb recomputed calls from the PCR reads with MiXCR, one row per CDR3 protein. The repertoire includes 13,000 to 15,000 distinct CDR3 sequences, 30% to 35% of them detected once, and roughly a tenth sits in the top ten. The sequencing here drew on CD4+ T cells from blood, cultured in vitro, taken after SARS-CoV-2 vaccination. These receptors were taken from a human donor who had recovered from COVID-19. The CDR3 runs from the conserved cysteine through the conserved F or W. A D gene is named only where the DNA matches it firmly. Only part of the rows carry a size: once, few, many, or a class if the clone is expanded.

size: -; D: TRBD1; J: TRBJ1-1; V: TRBV4-3; length: 16; DNA: TGCGCCAGCAGCCAAGCCCCTGGGACAGGGAACACTGAAGCTTTCTTT; CDR3: CASSQAPGTGNTEAFF
size: -; D: -; J: TRBJ1-2; V: TRBV7-6; length: 14; DNA: TGTGCCAGCAGCTTAGGAGGGGGGACGGGGGGCTACACCTTC; CDR3: CASSLGGGTGGYTF
size: -; D: TRBD1; J: TRBJ1-1; V: TRBV4-1; length: 17; DNA: TGCGCCAGCAGCCACTCCCGGGACAGGGCAATCGACACTGAAGCTTTCTTT; CDR3: CASSHSRDRAIDTEAFF
size: -; D: TRBD2; J: TRBJ2-1; V: TRBV5-1; length: 12; DNA: TGCGCCAGCAGCGGGGCTAGCGGGGGCCAGTTCTTC; CDR3: CASSGASGGQFF
size: once; D: -; J: TRBJ1-1; V: TRBV18; length: 16; DNA: TGTGCCAGCTCACCCTTGACGACAGCTAAGCCCACTGAAGCTTTCTTT; CDR3: CASSPLTTAKPTEAFF
size: -; D: -; J: TRBJ1-2; V: TRBV27; length: 13; DNA: TGTGCCAGCAGATGGACGGTTTCTGGCGGCTACACCTTC; CDR3: CASRWTVSGGYTF
size: once; D: -; J: TRBJ1-1; V: TRBV3-1; length: 17; DNA: TGTGCCAGCAGCCAACCTCAGGGTCTCTTACGGAACACTGAAGCTTTCTTT; CDR3: CASSQPQGLLRNTEAFF
size: -; D: TRBD1; J: TRBJ1-2; V: TRBV6-2/TRBV6-3; length: 13; DNA: TGTGCCAGCAGAGTACAGGGGACGTATGGCTACACCTTC; CDR3: CASRVQGTYGYTF
size: -; D: -; J: TRBJ1-4; V: TRBV7-6; length: 15; DNA: TGTGCCAGCAGCTCAAACCGGGCCCGCGCTGAAAAACTGTTTTTT; CDR3: CASSSNRARAEKLFF
size: -; D: TRBD2; J: TRBJ2-3; V: TRBV11-3; length: 14; DNA: TGTGCCAGCAGCCCCTCTGCGGGAGGGGATACGCAGTATTTT; CDR3: CASSPSAGGDTQYF
size: few; D: TRBD1; J: TRBJ2-3; V: TRBV28; length: 16; DNA: TGTGCCAGCAGTCCCCTCCGGACAGGGAAAGGGGATACGCAGTATTTT; CDR3: CASSPLRTGKGDTQYF
size: few; D: -; J: TRBJ1-5; V: TRBV7-2; length: 14; DNA: TGTGCCAGCAGCTTACAGGGAAGCAATCAGCCCCAGCATTTT; CDR3: CASSLQGSNQPQHF
size: -; D: -; J: TRBJ2-7; V: TRBV20-1; length: 14; DNA: TGCAGTGCTAGAGCAGCCGGGGGCCCCTACGAGCAGTACTTC; CDR3: CSARAAGGPYEQYF
size: few; D: -; J: TRBJ1-1; V: TRBV6-2/TRBV6-3; length: 17; DNA: TGTGCCAGCAGTTATTCTCAGGGGCGAGGGCAGAACACTGAAGCTTTCTTT; CDR3: CASSYSQGRGQNTEAFF
size: -; D: -; J: TRBJ1-6; V: TRBV28; length: 14; DNA: TGTGCCAGCAGTTTCGGAGGGAGGAATTCACCCCTCCACTTT; CDR3: CASSFGGRNSPLHF
size: medium-sized; D: TRBD1; J: TRBJ2-7; V: TRBV7-2; length: 12; DNA: TGTGCCAGCAGCTCGACAGGGGTTGAGCAGTACTTC; CDR3: CASSSTGVEQYF
size: -; D: -; J: TRBJ2-3; V: TRBV7-8; length: 12; DNA: TGTGCCAGCAGCATAAACCGGGATACGCAGTATTTT; CDR3: CASSINRDTQYF
size: -; D: TRBD1; J: TRBJ1-2; V: TRBV12-3/TRBV12-4; length: 14; DNA: TGTGCCAGCAGTTCATACAGGGGAAACTATGGCTACACCTTC; CDR3: CASSSYRGNYGYTF
size: few; D: -; J: TRBJ1-1; V: TRBV24-1; length: 13; DNA: TGTGCCACCAGGTCGGAGGTAGGCACTGAAGCTTTCTTT; CDR3: CATRSEVGTEAFF
size: few; D: TRBD2; J: TRBJ2-1; V: TRBV20-1; length: 19; DNA: TGCAGTGCGCACTCCGGACTAGCGGGAGAGGGGTACATTTACAATGAGCAGTTCTTC; CDR3: CSAHSGLAGEGYIYNEQFF
size: few; D: -; J: TRBJ2-7; V: TRBV7-8; length: 14; DNA: TGTGCCAGCAGCTCCCATCTACTAGTATCCGAGCAGTACTTC; CDR3: CASSSHLLVSEQYF
size: -; D: -; J: TRBJ2-4; V: TRBV20-1; length: 14; DNA: TGCAGTGCTGCATACCGGGGGCGGGGAAACATTCAGTACTTC; CDR3: CSAAYRGRGNIQYF
size: once; D: -; J: TRBJ2-3; V: TRBV7-2; length: 14; DNA: TGTGCCAGCTGGGGATATCAGAGCACAGATACGCAGTATTTT; CDR3: CASWGYQSTDTQYF
size: -; D: TRBD1; J: TRBJ2-1; V: TRBV9; length: 14; DNA: TGTGCCAGCAGCGCCCTGGACAGGTACAATGAGCAGTTCTTC; CDR3: CASSALDRYNEQFF
size: -; D: -; J: TRBJ1-5; V: TRBV30; length: 17; DNA: TGTGCCTGGACCTTGGGGAGGGGCCTTGGCCTAGGTCAGCCCCAGCATTTT; CDR3: CAWTLGRGLGLGQPQHF
size: -; D: -; J: TRBJ2-5; V: TRBV28; length: 12; DNA: TGTGCCAGCAGTTCCGCGTGGGGGACCCAGTACTTC; CDR3: CASSSAWGTQYF
size: few; D: -; J: TRBJ1-6; V: TRBV4-1; length: 16; DNA: TGCGCCAGCAGCCAAGAATGGCGGCTCTATAATTCACCCCTCCACTTT; CDR3: CASSQEWRLYNSPLHF
size: -; D: TRBD2; J: TRBJ2-2; V: TRBV20-1; length: 16; DNA: TGCAGTGCTAAAAGGGCGGGACTAGCGGGAGTGGGGGAGCTGTTTTTT; CDR3: CSAKRAGLAGVGELFF
size: -; D: -; J: TRBJ1-1; V: TRBV6-5; length: 14; DNA: TGTGCCAGCAGTTACTCGATCGAGGGAGGTGAAGCTTTCTTT; CDR3: CASSYSIEGGEAFF
size: -; D: -; J: TRBJ1-5; V: TRBV28; length: 12; DNA: TGTGCCAGCGGTCGAGTCAGAGGGCCCCAGCATTTT; CDR3: CASGRVRGPQHF
size: few; D: -; J: TRBJ1-1; V: TRBV6-2/TRBV6-3; length: 13; DNA: TGTGCCAGCAGTTACCAGGGTACTACTGAAGCTTTCTTT; CDR3: CASSYQGTTEAFF
size: -; D: TRBD1; J: TRBJ1-6; V: TRBV6-1; length: 13; DNA: TGTGCCAGCAGCCCCCGGACAGGCCTGCCCCTCCACTTT; CDR3: CASSPRTGLPLHF
size: -; D: -; J: TRBJ2-1; V: TRBV19; length: 16; DNA: TGTGCCAGTAGGCCTCTGATGGGCAGGGGATCCAGTGAGCAGTTCTTC; CDR3: CASRPLMGRGSSEQFF
size: -; D: -; J: TRBJ2-2; V: TRBV24-1; length: 13; DNA: TGTGCTTCGGGGGCAACTAACACCGGGGAGCTGTTTTTT; CDR3: CASGATNTGELFF
size: few; D: -; J: TRBJ1-3; V: TRBV7-6; length: 16; DNA: TGTGCCAGCAGCTTAGCCCCCGGGGATACTGGAAACACCATATATTTT; CDR3: CASSLAPGDTGNTIYF
size: few; D: TRBD1; J: TRBJ1-1; V: TRBV28; length: 14; DNA: TGTGCCAGCAGTACGACAGGGATGGGCCCTGAAGCTTTCTTT; CDR3: CASSTTGMGPEAFF
size: few; D: TRBD1; J: TRBJ1-5; V: TRBV18; length: 17; DNA: TGTGCCAGCTCATCCGCGGCAGGGGGCACGGGCAATCAGCCCCAGCATTTT; CDR3: CASSSAAGGTGNQPQHF
size: -; D: TRBD1; J: TRBJ2-7; V: TRBV7-8; length: 13; DNA: TGTGCCAGCACGGGGGACAGGGCGTCTGAGCAGTACTTC; CDR3: CASTGDRASEQYF
size: few; D: -; J: TRBJ1-1; V: TRBV7-9; length: 15; DNA: TGTGCCAGCAGCCCCTCGGATCAGGGGAACACTGAAGCTTTCTTT; CDR3: CASSPSDQGNTEAFF
size: -; D: -; J: TRBJ1-6; V: TRBV30; length: 15; DNA: TGTGCCTGGAGTGCCTACCCGGGAGTAAATTCACCCCTCCACTTT; CDR3: CAWSAYPGVNSPLHF
size: few; D: -; J: TRBJ1-5; V: TRBV24-1; length: 15; DNA: TGTGCCACCAGTGATTTTGGAGGACCGAATCAGCCCCAGCATTTT; CDR3: CATSDFGGPNQPQHF
size: -; D: -; J: TRBJ2-7; V: TRBV11-2; length: 14; DNA: TGTGCCAGCAGCAAGGACGTTTTGTCCTACGAGCAGTACTTC; CDR3: CASSKDVLSYEQYF
size: few; D: -; J: TRBJ2-7; V: TRBV6-5; length: 16; DNA: TGTGCCAGCAGTTACTCGGATGTCGGGAATTACGACGAGCAGTACTTC; CDR3: CASSYSDVGNYDEQYF
size: -; D: -; J: TRBJ2-1; V: TRBV15; length: 15; DNA: TGTGCCACCAGCAGAGTTAGCGCCTCCTACAATGAGCAGTTCTTC; CDR3: CATSRVSASYNEQFF
size: few; D: TRBD2; J: TRBJ2-7; V: TRBV6-2/TRBV6-3; length: 16; DNA: TGTGCCAGCAGTTCTACTCGAAGCGGGAGGACCTACGAGCAGTACTTC; CDR3: CASSSTRSGRTYEQYF
size: few; D: -; J: TRBJ1-2; V: TRBV7-3; length: 13; DNA: TGTGCCAGCAGCCCGTTTATTGACTATGGCTACACCTTC; CDR3: CASSPFIDYGYTF
size: few; D: -; J: TRBJ1-4; V: TRBV6-5; length: 11; DNA: TGTGCCAGCAGTTGGGTCGAAAAACTGTTTTTT; CDR3: CASSWVEKLFF
size: -; D: -; J: TRBJ1-2; V: TRBV7-3; length: 13; DNA: TGTGCCAGCAGCCGGGGAGGGGGATATGGCTACACCTTC; CDR3: CASSRGGGYGYTF
size: -; D: -; J: TRBJ2-1; V: TRBV6-5; length: 18; DNA: TGTGCCAGCAGTTACCCCCCTCAACTAGCCCGCTCCTACAATGAGCAGTTCTTC; CDR3: CASSYPPQLARSYNEQFF
size: few; D: -; J: TRBJ2-3; V: TRBV20-1; length: 14; DNA: TGCAGTGCTAGGCTTAGTTTGCGCACAGATACGCAGTATTTT; CDR3: CSARLSLRTDTQYF
size: few; D: TRBD2; J: TRBJ2-5; V: TRBV27; length: 13; DNA: TGTGCCAGCAGAAGGGAGGGCCGGGAGACCCAGTACTTC; CDR3: CASRREGRETQYF
size: few; D: -; J: TRBJ2-5; V: TRBV6-1; length: 17; DNA: TGTGCCAGCAGTAAAACCCCAGCCGGGTCTCAGAGGGAGACCCAGTACTTC; CDR3: CASSKTPAGSQRETQYF